Below are 16 T cell receptor beta chains sequenced from a single sample in a study of shared clonotypes between healthy human individuals. Naive CD8 isolation took CD45RO-negative cells positively selected for CCR7 and excluded terminally differentiated effector memory CD45RA+ cells. Assay used: immunoSEQ multiplex PCR; TCRdb lists only in-frame clones, some missing. This table holds hundreds of thousands of clones, around 92% found once. Input material: naive CD8+ T cells sorted from blood. These receptor sequences come from a man aged 25 to 45 in good health.

The gene calls are TRBV5-1 and TRBJ2-7; 8 positions agree with TRBD1. V gave up 1 base and J gave up 3 bases; unmatched junction bases: 18. The CDR3 extends over 19 amino acids. The germline CDR1 and CDR2 sequences are SGHRS and YFSETQ. CDR3 bases: TGCGCCAGCAGCTTGCCTGGGACAGGACCTAACCGAGACCTCTACGAGCAGTACTTC. This sequence encodes CASSLPGTGPNRDLYEQYF.

The chain combines TRBV6-1 with TRBJ2-7; TRBD1 matches 7 bases. This CDR3 spans 13 amino acids. V lost 6 bases and J lost 2; bases outside the gene matches: 4. The V gene's germline CDR1 is MNHNS and CDR2 SASEGT. The CDR3 sequence: CASSGQEPYEQYF. The CDR3, as DNA: TGTGCCAGCAGCGGACAGGAACCCTACGAGCAGTACTTC.

The genes are TRBV2 and TRBJ2-7; TRBD2 aligns across 14 bases. V trimming: 10 bases; J trimming: 5 bases; junction bases outside the gene matches: 16. Germline V gene lookup returns CDR1 SNHLY and CDR2 FYNNEI. The CDR3 is made up of 17 amino acids. The CDR3 reads CANHDRATSGRADEQYF. The CDR3 nucleotides are TGTGCCAACCACGACAGGGCGACTAGCGGGAGGGCCGACGAGCAGTACTTC.

This rearrangement joins TRBV19 to TRBJ1-5, with 8 bases aligning to TRBD1. The CDR3 extends over 14 amino acids. V dropped 5 bases and J dropped 7; count of bases not matched to a gene: 7. Germline assignment: CDR1 LNHDA and CDR2 SQIVND (reference sequence). CDR3 sequence reads: CASSLGQGKQPQHF. In DNA form, the CDR3 reads TGTGCCAGTAGTCTAGGACAGGGTAAACAGCCCCAGCATTTT.

Here the CDR3 DNA reads TGTGCCAGCAGCTCCCGCCCAGGGTTGATATACAATGAGCAGTTCTTC. This gives the protein CASSSRPGLIYNEQFF. The chain employs TRBV27 and TRBJ2-1; tentative D call: TRBD1 (5 bases). The CDR3 is 16 residues long. The germline CDR1 and CDR2 sequences are MNHEY and SMNVEV (reference sequence). The V and J ends lost 6 bases and 4 bases respectively, with 19 bases between them.

The count of this clone is one. The chain is built from TRBV7-2 and TRBJ2-7, with 11 bases aligning to TRBD2. The junction had 4 bases not matched to a gene; V was cut back by 3 bases and J by 3 bases. In germline, CDR1 is SGHTA, CDR2 FQGNSA. This CDR3 is 15 amino acids long. Here the CDR3 reads CASSFGTSGYYEQYF. The CDR3 DNA reads as TGTGCCAGCAGCTTCGGGACTAGCGGTTACTACGAGCAGTACTTC.

V and J are TRBV27 and TRBJ2-3; D ambiguous. V lost 0 bases to trimming and J lost 5 bases, with 3 bases between them. This CDR3 contains 12 residues. Germline V gene data show CDR1 as MNHEY and CDR2 as SMNVEV (reference sequence). The CDR3 coding sequence is TGTGCCAGCAGTTTATCGCGAGATACGCAGTATTTT. Translated: CASSLSRDTQYF.

The genes are TRBV6-1 and TRBJ2-2; D is unresolved. The CDR3 contains 15 residues. The germline V and J ends were trimmed by 1 base and 2 bases, with 8 bases remaining between them. Germline lookup yields CDR1 MNHNS and CDR2 SASEGT. CDR3 in amino acids: CASSEGRHNTGELFF. CDR3 coding DNA: TGTGCCAGCAGTGAAGGGAGACACAACACCGGGGAGCTGTTTTTT.

The chain carries TRBV5-4 and TRBJ2-1; D is perhaps TRBD2 (5 bases). This CDR3 has 13 amino acids. Germline V gives CDR1 SGHNT, CDR2 YYREEE (reference sequence). Trimming left V 4 bases short and J 7 bases short, with 12 bases between. This CDR3 reads CASSRKLGNEQFF. DNA of the CDR3: TGTGCCAGCAGCCGGAAACTAGGGAATGAGCAGTTCTTC.

This clone appeared once. The V call is TRBV27, the J call TRBJ2-7; 13 nucleotides line up with TRBD2. V lost 5 bases to trimming and J lost 5 bases; unmatched junction nucleotides: 12. The CDR3 loop spans 17 amino acids. Per the germline V gene, CDR1 is MNHEY and CDR2 is SMNVEV (reference sequence). This CDR3 is CASSPLGLAGVFDEQYF. As DNA, the CDR3 is TGTGCCAGCAGTCCCCTCGGACTAGCGGGAGTTTTCGACGAGCAGTACTTC.

The genes are TRBV28 and TRBJ2-7, with 7 bases fitting TRBD2. Germline-derived CDR1 and CDR2 are MDHEN and SYDVKM. Unmatched junction bases numbered 4, after V lost 3 bases and J lost 2 bases. This CDR3 is 14 amino acids long. CDR3 amino acids: CASSFRGRTYEQYF. CDR3 nucleotides: TGTGCCAGCAGTTTTCGCGGGAGAACCTACGAGCAGTACTTC.

Turning to this clone: Other nucleotide sequences from this sample produce the same CDR3. The chain is built from TRBV11-2 and TRBJ2-7; tentatively, D is TRBD2 (6 bases). Trimming took 3 bases from V and 2 from J, leaving 11 bases between them. The CDR3 consists of 14 residues. Germline V gene data show CDR1 as SGHAT and CDR2 as FQNNGV. The CDR3: CASSFGGIPYEQYF. The CDR3 DNA follows: TGTGCCAGCAGCTTCGGCGGGATTCCCTACGAGCAGTACTTC.

The DNA of the CDR3 is TGTGCCAGCAGTTTCGGGGACATTCAGTACTTC. Its protein is CASSFGDIQYF. V gene TRBV28 combines with J gene TRBJ2-4, with D maybe TRBD2 (5 bases). The CDR3 length is 11 residues. V was shortened by 3 bases and J by 8 bases, with 5 bases between the two germline ends. Germline V lookup: CDR1 MDHEN, CDR2 SYDVKM.

The gene calls are TRBV15 and TRBJ2-7; D could derive from TRBD1 or TRBD2 (5 bases each). V was trimmed by 0 bases and J by 4 bases, leaving 19 bases between them. The CDR3 consists of 17 residues. Germline V lookup: CDR1 LNHNV, CDR2 YYDKDF (reference sequence). DNA of the CDR3: TGTGCCACCAGCAGAGATCCAGTTAGGGACCTCCTTTACGAGCAGTACTTC. Translating gives CATSRDPVRDLLYEQYF.

The chain links TRBV5-4 to TRBJ2-7; 11 positions agree with TRBD1. The germline CDR1 and CDR2 sequences are SGHNT and YYREEE (reference sequence). V shed 4 bases and J 5 bases; nucleotides not matched to a gene: 2. The CDR3 is 13 amino acids. This CDR3 reads CASSRDRGDEQYF. Written as DNA, the CDR3 is TGTGCCAGCAGCCGGGACAGGGGGGACGAGCAGTACTTC.

The V and J genes are TRBV21-1 and TRBJ1-5; TRBD1 was called by the table and not checked on the DNA. TRBV21-1 is noted as a pseudogene. The CDR3 covers 17 residues. CDR3 in DNA: TGTGCCAGCAGCAAAGACAGGGACGGCGAGATCAATCAGCCCCAGCATTTT. Translation: CASSKDRDGEINQPQHF.